The clone carrying this TCR beta chain was detected only a few times. Its target is not known. CDR3 size: 16 residues. The germline V and J ends were trimmed by 6 bases and 1 base, with 16 bases remaining between them. Per the germline V gene, CDR1 is DFQATT and CDR2 is SNEGSKA (reference sequence). TCRdb re-analysed the 5' RACE reads in MiXCR, keeping a single row per CDR3 protein. Among 150,000 or so distinct CDR3 sequences listed, about a sixth were seen once. The sample belongs to a study of CD8 T cells in ankylosing spondylitis. Whole-study findings and limits: With a CD8+ phenotype, disease-linked clones were relatively rare in peripheral blood.

The sequence came from a male donor with ankylosing spondylitis or in good health (not recorded which). The sequenced material came from blood, either unsorted or a sorted T cell fraction (not recorded which). The V call is TRBV20-1, the J call TRBJ2-6; TRBD1 or TRBD2 may be the D gene (5 bases each). CDR3 nucleotide sequence: TGCAGTGCCGCGAGGGGAAAAGTGTCTGGGGCCAACGTCCTGACTTTC. This sequence encodes CSAARGKVSGANVLTF.